This passage covers 9 T cell receptor beta chains from one sample sequenced in a study of chemoradiotherapy in HPV16-positive cancers. The method was immunoSEQ multiplex PCR; TCRdb's version includes in-frame clones alone and lacks a portion of them. The data show around 22,000 clones, 92% seen once. The specimen was blood, collected from a patient who underwent chemoradiotherapy. The receptors shown here come from a human donor with HPV-associated anogenital cancer.

The chain uses TRBV4-3 and TRBJ1-4, with no clear D. CDR1 LGHNA and CDR2 YSLEER come from the germline V gene. Trimming pared 4 bases from V and 4 bases from J, leaving 16 bases between. The CDR3 is 16 amino acids. The CDR3 DNA sequence: TGCGCCAGCAGCCGACGTCATACAGTCAGTAATGAAAAACTGTTTTTT. It encodes CASSRRHTVSNEKLFF.

In this sample, this clone turned up a few times. The chain joins TRBV6-5 to TRBJ2-4; D gene uncertain. Germline CDR1 and CDR2: MNHEY and SVGAGI. The CDR3 is 13 residues long. The V end was cut by 4 bases, the J end by 0 bases, with 4 bases between. The CDR3 DNA reads TGTGCCAGCAGTTCATTAGCCAAAAACATTCAGTACTTC. It specifies CASSSLAKNIQYF.

This clone was seen a handful of times. V is TRBV25-1 and J is TRBJ2-3; D gene unclear. The germline V gene encodes CDR1 MGHDK and CDR2 SYGVNS. Trimming shortened V by 0 bases and J by 0 bases, and 4 bases separated the two germline ends. This CDR3 is 14 amino acids long. The CDR3 DNA reads as TGTGCCAGCAGTGAATACCGAAGCACAGATACGCAGTATTTT. Translation: CASSEYRSTDTQYF.

The chain combines TRBV7-2 with TRBJ2-7, with 8 bases aligning to TRBD2. Germline assignment: CDR1 SGHTA and CDR2 FQGNSA. J lost 3 bases, V lost 7 bases, and 8 bases had no gene match. CDR3 length equals 14 residues. CDR3 loop: CASKRAGGVYEQYF. CDR3 sequence (DNA): TGTGCCAGCAAGAGGGCGGGGGGCGTCTACGAGCAGTACTTC.

V and J are TRBV28 and TRBJ2-1; no reliable D call. There are 13 residues in the CDR3. V gave up 3 bases and J gave up 5 bases, with 8 bases separating them. Germline CDR1 and CDR2: MDHEN and SYDVKM. CDR3 region: CASSFEYNNEQFF. The CDR3 bases are TGTGCCAGCAGTTTTGAGTATAACAATGAGCAGTTCTTC. Based on the CDR3 plus reference TRBV28 and TRBJ2-1, the full variable domain is DVKVTQSSRYLVKRTGEKVFLECVQDMDHENMFWYRQDPGLGLRLIYFSYDVKMKEKGDIPEGYSVSREKKERFSLILESASTNQTSMYLCASSFEYNNEQFFGPGTRLTVL.

The chain is built from TRBV19 and TRBJ2-4; 7 nucleotides line up with TRBD1. V lost 5 bases, J lost 7 bases, and 14 bases stayed unmatched. CDR1 and CDR2 from the germline V gene are LNHDA and SQIVND (reference sequence). This CDR3 is built from 16 residues. The CDR3 loop reads CASSARQGDPRNIQYF. Written as DNA, the CDR3 is TGTGCCAGTAGTGCAAGACAGGGAGATCCGCGGAACATTCAGTACTTC.

This chain uses TRBV4-1 with TRBJ2-3; the match to TRBD2 covers 12 bases. Trimming cost V 0 bases and J 7 bases; bases outside gene matches: 8. Germline assignment: CDR1 MGHRA and CDR2 YSYEKL. The CDR3 is 17 residues long. Written as DNA, the CDR3 is TGCGCCAGCAGCCAAGATACAGCTAGCGGGAGGGGGTATACGCAGTATTTT. It specifies CASSQDTASGRGYTQYF.

This rearrangement joins TRBV10-3 to TRBJ1-2; D is unclear. The V gene lost 3 bases and the J gene lost 5 bases, with 16 bases spanning the gap. Germline V CDR1 and CDR2: ENHRY, SYGVKD. The length of the CDR3 is 15 residues. CDR3 bases: TGTGCCATCAGTGATACACCGGCGACAACTTATGGCTACACCTTC. Translation: CAISDTPATTYGYTF.

This chain links TRBV5-1 with TRBJ1-1; D unresolved. CDR1 SGHRS and CDR2 YFSETQ come from the germline V gene. The CDR3 totals 12 residues. V was pared by 0 bases and J by 7 bases, with 7 bases between. CDR3 sequence (DNA): TGCGCCAGCAGCTTGGAAGGGTATGAAGCTTTCTTT. Encoded protein: CASSLEGYEAFF.